The clone carrying this TCR beta chain was detected a few times. Time point reported: patch test 1, 2 weeks after DPC sensitization. The treatment denotes: therapeutic diphenylcyclopropenone sensitization with weekly scalp DPC. The data were taken from a study of human T cells and chemical hapten exposure. TCRdb passed the RACE reads through MiXCR, listing each CDR3 protein once. The table includes roughly 120,000 distinct CDR3 sequences, about 12% detected once. The TCR sequence derives from a woman in her fifties or sixties with alopecia areata. Some clones in this sample may be carry-over from other donors' samples. The specimen comprised whole blood, sampled in connection with sensitization to the hapten diphenylcyclopropenone (DPC).

The CDR3 nucleotides read TGTGCCAGCAGCCGGATTGGGACAGGGAGCTCCTACGAGCAGTACTTC. It is translated as CASSRIGTGSSYEQYF. The J gene is TRBJ2-7, the V gene TRBV7-2; TRBD1 matches at 9 bases. Germline CDR1 SGHTA, CDR2 FQGNSA. The CDR3 contains 16 residues. J gave up 0 bases and V 5 bases, and 8 bases lay outside the gene matches.